The 30 T cell receptor beta chains below all came from one sample that was sequenced in a study of CD8 T cells in ankylosing spondylitis. MiXCR, run by TCRdb on the 5' RACE reads, gives a single entry per CDR3 protein. The sample yields 200,000 to 250,000 distinct CDR3 sequences, more than 25% seen once. Sequenced input: blood, either unsorted or a sorted T cell fraction (not recorded which). The receptors come from a male donor with ankylosing spondylitis or in good health (not recorded which).

The V and J genes are TRBV5-1 and TRBJ1-1; D is unresolved. This CDR3 is 14 amino acids long. Germline V CDR1 and CDR2: SGHRS, YFSETQ. V lost 0 bases and J 0 bases, leaving 6 bases between the germline ends. CDR3 DNA: TGCGCCAGCAGCTTGGACGGCCTGAACACTGAAGCTTTCTTT. Translation: CASSLDGLNTEAFF.

This clonotype was detected many times. The chain recombines TRBV4-3 with TRBJ2-3, with D tentatively TRBD1 (5 bases). Germline CDR1 reads LGHNA; CDR2 reads YSLEER. The CDR3 sequence is 13 residues long. V shed 0 bases and J shed 8 bases, with 9 bases lying between them. Here the CDR3 reads CASSQEGVRTQYF. CDR3 sequence (DNA): TGCGCCAGCAGCCAAGAAGGGGTGCGTACGCAGTATTTT.

This clonotype was recorded many times. This chain joins TRBV5-1 and TRBJ2-5; 14 nucleotides align to TRBD2. Germline lookup yields CDR1 SGHRS and CDR2 YFSETQ. This CDR3 has 16 amino acids. V was pared by 3 bases and J by 5 bases, with 6 bases of the junction left unmatched. This chain's CDR3 is CASSSTSGRDWETQYF. In DNA, the CDR3 is TGCGCCAGCAGCTCGACTAGCGGGAGGGATTGGGAGACCCAGTACTTC. Looking up the rest from reference TRBV5-1 and TRBJ2-5 gives the full variable domain: KAGVTQTPRYLIKTRGQQVTLSCSPISGHRSVSWYQQTPGQGLQFLFEYFSETQRNKGNFPGRFSGRQFSNSRSEMNVSTLELGDSALYLCASSSTSGRDWETQYFGPGTRLLVL.

This clonotype was observed at least ten times. The gene calls are TRBV10-3 and TRBJ2-3; D is ambiguous. The V gene's germline CDR1 is ENHRY and CDR2 SYGVKD. The CDR3 is 14 residues long. With 6 bases removed from V and 11 bases from J, the gap between germline ends came to 21 bases. Here the CDR3 reads CAISPSLPAVMQYF. The CDR3 DNA reads as TGTGCCATCAGCCCTAGTCTGCCCGCTGTCATGCAGTATTTT.

V and J are TRBV20-1 and TRBJ2-5; D is perhaps TRBD1 or TRBD2 (5 bases each). Germline lookup yields CDR1 DFQATT and CDR2 SNEGSKA (reference sequence). CDR3 length: 13 residues. V dropped 8 bases and J dropped 2 bases, with 15 bases sitting between them. The CDR3 nucleotides are TGCAGTTGTCCGGGGCGGGCTCAAGAGACCCAGTACTTC. This gives the protein CSCPGRAQETQYF.

This chain joins TRBV12-3 or TRBV12-4 and TRBJ2-2, with no clear D. Between the trimmed V and J ends, which lost 1 base and 5 bases, there was a span of 11 bases. The CDR3 consists of 15 residues. The CDR3 is CASSLDLPRTGELFF. The DNA for the CDR3 is TGTGCCAGCAGTTTAGATCTCCCCAGGACCGGGGAGCTGTTTTTT.

The chain carries TRBV6-2 or TRBV6-3 and TRBJ2-1, with TRBD2 identical over 10 bases. Germline loops: CDR1 MNHEY, CDR2 SVGEGT. V was pared by 2 bases and J by 3 bases, with 7 bases of the junction left unmatched. This CDR3 contains 17 residues. CDR3 coding DNA: TGTGCCAGCAGTTACACGCTCCTAGCGGGAGACTACAATGAGCAGTTCTTC. Translated: CASSYTLLAGDYNEQFF.

Ten or more counts support this clonotype. The V call is TRBV10-3, the J call TRBJ1-2; 9 nucleotides line up with TRBD1. Losses at the gene ends were 2 bases for V and 3 bases for J; bases not matched to a gene: 7. CDR1 and CDR2 (germline): ENHRY, SYGVKD. The length of the CDR3 is 16 residues. The CDR3 region has the DNA TGTGCCATCAGTGAGACGCACCGACAGGGGGACTATGGCTACACCTTC. This codes for CAISETHRQGDYGYTF.

The chain uses TRBV20-1 and TRBJ2-7, with D possibly TRBD2 on 5 matching bases. Germline V gene lookup returns CDR1 DFQATT and CDR2 SNEGSKA (reference sequence). The V gene lost 0 bases and the J gene lost 7 bases, with 19 bases spanning the gap. This CDR3 region has 15 residues. This CDR3 reads CSARDPASLVREQYF. Written as DNA, the CDR3 is TGCAGTGCTAGAGATCCGGCTAGCCTTGTAAGGGAGCAGTACTTC.

The chain combines TRBV20-1 with TRBJ2-7; a weak D match, TRBD2 (6 bases). CDR1 and CDR2 from the germline V gene are DFQATT and SNEGSKA (reference sequence). The CDR3 is 12 residues long. Trimming took off 5 bases at V and 3 bases at J, with 11 bases between the two ends. The CDR3, as DNA: TGCAGTGCTTCCCGGCGGGGCTACGAGCAGTACTTC. It yields the protein CSASRRGYEQYF.

This clonotype has ten or more counts. The chain carries TRBV27 and TRBJ1-2; D remains unclear. Germline CDR1 and CDR2: MNHEY and SMNVEV (reference sequence). The CDR3 covers 13 residues. Trimming cost V 0 bases and J 4 bases, with 6 bases left between them. The CDR3 DNA reads as TGTGCCAGCAGTTTATCAGCGTTCTATGGCTACACCTTC. As protein: CASSLSAFYGYTF.

A note on this clonotype: Given a much more abundant clone one base away, this may be a read error. The chain is built from TRBV20-1 and TRBJ2-1, with TRBD2 matching 9 bases. Germline CDR1 DFQATT, CDR2 SNEGSKA (reference sequence). The length of the CDR3 is 14 residues. The CDR3 DNA is TGCAGTGCTAGTAGGGCTAGCGGGAACCATGAGCAGTCCTTC. Its translation is CSASRASGNHEQSF.

V is TRBV11-2 and J is TRBJ1-1; 7 bases match TRBD1. The germline gives CDR1 SGHAT, CDR2 FQNNGV. The V segment lost 2 bases and the J segment 5 bases; nucleotides outside the gene matches: 5. The CDR3 has 14 amino acids. The CDR3 DNA sequence: TGTGCCAGCAGCTTATCAGGGGGAGATACTGAAGCTTTCTTT. Residues: CASSLSGGDTEAFF.

A few counts support this clonotype. The chain employs TRBV20-1 and TRBJ2-1, with 8 bases aligning to TRBD1. This CDR3 region has 19 residues. V shed 6 bases, J shed 4 bases, and the junction held 23 bases outside the gene matches. Germline loops: CDR1 DFQATT, CDR2 SNEGSKA (reference sequence). CDR3 protein: CSAPRGDRRFAGPYNEQFF. In nucleotides, the CDR3 is TGCAGTGCCCCACGTGGGGACAGGAGGTTTGCGGGCCCATACAATGAGCAGTTCTTC.

This clonotype showed up many times. The chain joins TRBV28 to TRBJ1-3; 8 bases are a match to TRBD1. V shed 5 bases, J shed 2 bases, and the junction held 11 bases outside the gene matches. Germline-derived CDR1 and CDR2 are MDHEN and SYDVKM. The CDR3 has 17 residues. The CDR3 loop reads CASSLFGQGGTGNTIYF. DNA of the CDR3: TGTGCCAGCAGTCTCTTCGGACAGGGAGGAACTGGAAACACCATATATTTT.

There are a few counts of this clonotype. This chain uses TRBV10-3 with TRBJ2-4, with 8 bases that match TRBD2. Germline values: CDR1 ENHRY, CDR2 SYGVKD. The CDR3 runs 15 residues. The J segment lost 6 bases and the V segment lost 6 bases, leaving 10 bases of the junction unmatched. Here the CDR3 DNA reads TGTGCCATCAGCTCGGGCCCTCGGGAGGGAAACATTCAGTACTTC. Its translation is CAISSGPREGNIQYF.

The table lists this clonotype with many counts. The chain is built from TRBV20-1 and TRBJ1-4; D is uncertain. V was pared by 3 bases and J by 0 bases, with 11 bases between. Germline-derived CDR1 and CDR2 are DFQATT and SNEGSKA (reference sequence). This CDR3 has 15 residues. The chain's CDR3 is CSASEGSSTNEKLFF. The CDR3 region has the DNA TGCAGTGCTAGCGAAGGGAGCTCAACTAATGAAAAACTGTTTTTT.

This clonotype was detected many times. The V and J genes are TRBV12-3 or TRBV12-4 and TRBJ2-1, with 7 bases matching TRBD2. The CDR3 covers 15 residues. Losses at the gene ends were 6 bases for V and 8 bases for J; bases not matched to a gene: 13. CDR3 sequence reads: CASSRGGGRSHEQFF. The CDR3 DNA follows: TGTGCCAGCAGCCGGGGCGGGGGACGATCGCATGAGCAGTTCTTC.

The chain has TRBV29-1 and TRBJ1-2, with 7 bases matching TRBD1. This CDR3 region has 15 residues. V shed 7 bases and J 2 bases; nucleotides not matched to a gene: 13. Germline-derived CDR1 and CDR2 are SQVTM and ANQGSEA. The CDR3 bases are TGCAGCGCAGCCCCCACGACAGGGCCAAACTATGGCTACACCTTC. It yields the protein CSAAPTTGPNYGYTF. The whole variable domain, remainder taken from reference TRBV29-1 and TRBJ1-2, is SAVISQKPSRDICQRGTSLTIQCQVDSQVTMMFWYRQQPGQSLTLIATANQGSEATYESGFVIDKFPISRPNLTFSTLTVSNMSPEDSSIYLCSAAPTTGPNYGYTFGSGTRLTVV.

This clonotype was found many times. This rearrangement joins TRBV7-2 to TRBJ1-3; D is unclear. Germline CDR1 reads SGHTA; CDR2 reads FQGNSA. V was trimmed by 8 bases and J by 0 bases, leaving 17 bases between them. The CDR3 runs 16 residues. This chain's CDR3 is CASLSRPSSSGNTIYF. The CDR3, as DNA: TGTGCCAGCCTATCGCGTCCTAGCTCCTCTGGAAACACCATATATTTT.

The chain couples TRBV7-2 to TRBJ2-1; 8 nucleotides agree with TRBD2. Germline CDR1 reads SGHTA; CDR2 reads FQGNSA. There are 15 residues in the CDR3. V lost 1 base to trimming and J lost 7 bases; unmatched junction nucleotides: 6. The CDR3 nucleotides read TGTGCCAGCAGCTTAGACGGGAGGGCCCTGAATGAGCAGTTCTTC. It specifies CASSLDGRALNEQFF.

This clonotype was detected ten times or more. The chain is built from TRBV20-1 and TRBJ2-7; a possible D gene is TRBD2 (6 bases). The germline V gene has CDR1 DFQATT and CDR2 SNEGSKA (reference sequence). Trimming left V 1 base short and J 7 bases short, with 14 bases between. This CDR3 region has 13 residues. CDR3 nucleotides: TGCAGTGCTAGAGGGTCGGCGGCGGGGGAGCAGTACTTC. Translation: CSARGSAAGEQYF.

In this sample, this clonotype turned up many times. The genes are TRBV11-1 and TRBJ2-5; D gene unclear. Per germline, CDR1 SGHAT and CDR2 FQDESV (reference sequence). Trimming stripped 0 bases from V and 0 bases from J, with 8 bases between. This CDR3 has 15 amino acids. CDR3 amino acids: CASSLAWADQETQYF. The CDR3 DNA follows: TGTGCCAGCAGCTTAGCGTGGGCGGACCAAGAGACCCAGTACTTC.

This clonotype showed up just a few times. This chain uses TRBV20-1 with TRBJ2-7, with 11 nucleotides matching TRBD2. Trimming removed 3 bases from V and 5 bases from J; junction bases left unmatched: 6. The CDR3 totals 14 residues. The germline gives CDR1 DFQATT, CDR2 SNEGSKA (reference sequence). As DNA, the CDR3 is TGCAGTGCTAGTCGCCCTAGCGGGAGGAACGAGCAGTACTTC. This translates into CSASRPSGRNEQYF.

This chain links TRBV3-1 with TRBJ2-7; TRBD2 agrees at 8 bases. This CDR3 contains 19 residues. V shed 8 bases and J 1 base; nucleotides not matched to a gene: 22. The V gene's germline CDR1 is LGHDT and CDR2 YNNKEL (reference sequence). The CDR3 coding sequence is TGTGCCAGCTCCCAGCGGGGGCCGGGCATGGGTCGAGAGTCCTACGAGCAGTACTTC. It translates to CASSQRGPGMGRESYEQYF.

This clonotype was seen repeatedly, ten times or more. This chain links TRBV10-3 with TRBJ2-7; possibly TRBD2 for D (6 bases). The CDR3 spans 11 residues. Germline V gives CDR1 ENHRY, CDR2 SYGVKD. V gave up 10 bases and J gave up 6 bases, with 13 bases separating them. CDR3 nucleotides: TGTGCCACCAGGACGGAGGGCGAGCAGTACTTC. Its protein is CATRTEGEQYF.

This clonotype was observed a handful of times. The chain carries TRBV12-3 or TRBV12-4 and TRBJ2-1; possibly TRBD2 for D (7 bases). Trimming took 3 bases from V and 10 from J, leaving 16 bases between them. CDR3 length: 14 residues. The CDR3 DNA reads as TGTGCCAGCAGTTTTAGGGGGGGGGATACGGAGCAGTTCTTC. Residues: CASSFRGGDTEQFF.

This clonotype came up many times. The CDR3 is CASSLGTGWGTEAFF. The CDR3 coding sequence is TGTGCCAGCAGCTTGGGGACGGGTTGGGGCACTGAAGCTTTCTTT. The chain combines TRBV5-6 with TRBJ1-1; D not resolved. The CDR3 is made up of 15 amino acids. Germline CDR1 SGHDT, CDR2 YYEEEE. The germline V and J ends were trimmed by 0 bases and 4 bases, with 13 bases remaining between them. The whole variable domain, remainder taken from reference TRBV5-6 and TRBJ1-1, is DAGVTQSPTHLIKTRGQQVTLRCSPKSGHDTVSWYQQALGQGPQFIFQYYEEEERQRGNFPDRFSGHQFPNYSSELNVNALLLGDSALYLCASSLGTGWGTEAFFGQGTRLTVV.

This clonotype occurred once. The rearrangement uses TRBV12-3 or TRBV12-4 and TRBJ2-5; the D gene is possibly TRBD2 (6 bases). CDR3 size: 13 residues. V gave up 8 bases and J gave up 0 bases, with 10 bases separating them. CDR3 residues: CASVGGYQETQYF. DNA for the CDR3: TGTGCCAGCGTTGGGGGGTACCAAGAGACCCAGTACTTC.

The chain couples TRBV7-6 to TRBJ1-1; D is undetermined. Trimming removed 1 base at V and 1 base at J, with 7 bases between. The CDR3 has 14 residues. CDR1 is SGHVS, CDR2 FNYEAQ, per germline. In nucleotides, the CDR3 is TGTGCCAGCAGCTTAGACGGGCCGAACACTGAAGCTTTCTTT. Protein: CASSLDGPNTEAFF.